This T cell receptor (beta chain) stems from a study of tumor-infiltrating lymphocytes in oesophageal squamous cell carcinoma. TCRdb redid the calling of the PCR reads with MiXCR, one entry per CDR3 protein. This table has 15,000 to 18,000 distinct CDR3 sequences, roughly 50% appearing once. Concerning this clonotype itself: This is likely a read error, given that the CDR3 carries no conserved phenylalanine or tryptophan at its end. The limits of the CDR3 on the DNA are not certain, so only TCRdb's listed CDR3 is given.

Looked up from germline, CDR1 is DFQATT and CDR2 is SNEGSKA (reference sequence). The CDR3 length is 11 residues, termini included. The clonotype was recovered from a female donor with esophageal squamous cell carcinoma. V gene TRBV20-1 combines with J gene TRBJ2-3; the D call of TRBD1 is as the table states it, not checked on the DNA. The sample taken for sequencing was esophageal tumor tissue. CDR3 sequence reads: CRLLFIENKAV.